One sample yielded the 5 T cell receptor beta chains listed below, sequenced in a study of tumor and adjacent non-tumor tissue in lung cancer (dated by TCRdb to about 2018). The protocol used for the library was multiplex PCR. TCRdb names Illumina HiSeq 2500 as the instrument used. TCRbeta libraries were constructed through three rounds of nested PCR with primers (Table S4) according to protocols adapted from ARM-PCR. TCRdb's own reprocessing of the public reads used fastp at Q25 and MiXCR and kept productive beta chains. Rows matching on CDR3 protein sequence are summarized as one entry with the most common DNA and genes. The sample table shows roughly 44,000 distinct CDR3 sequences, and around 67% are seen once. The ten biggest clones cover under 20% of the sample. RNA was extracted from bulk unsorted tissue and checked for quality with a NanoDrop ND-1000 and an Agilent 2100. For the normal lung samples, distant non-tumor tissue was collected more than 3 cm away from the tumor edge.

Sequencing was performed on distant non-tumor lung tissue. The receptors come from a middle-aged woman with non-small cell lung cancer.

The gene calls are TRBV6-5 and TRBJ2-7, with TRBD1 identical over 7 bases. Germline CDR1 reads MNHEY; CDR2 reads SVGAGI. The CDR3 has 16 residues. V was pared by 5 bases and J by 0 bases, with 10 bases of the junction left unmatched. DNA for the CDR3: TGTGCCAGCAGTCGGGACAGCAGAGTAAGCTCCTACGAGCAGTACTTC. Its protein is CASSRDSRVSSYEQYF.

As to this clonotype: A read error is possible here, since a much larger clone lies one base away. V and J are TRBV7-8 and TRBJ2-7, with D perhaps matching TRBD2 (6 bases). The CDR3 extends over 12 amino acids. Germline CDR1 reads SGHVS; CDR2 reads FQNEAQ. The CDR3 sequence is CASSLKDYEHYF. The CDR3 DNA reads TGTGCCAGCAGCTTAAAGGACTACGAGCACTACTTC.

This clonotype was observed a few times. Being one base from a much bigger clone, this may be a read error. The CDR3 DNA sequence: TGTGCCAGCAGTCAGCGGGGGGAATCCGGGGAGCTGTTTTTT. Protein product: CASSQRGESGELFF. This chain joins TRBV6-2 or TRBV6-3 and TRBJ2-2; TRBD2 agrees at 9 bases. Trimming removed 5 bases from V and 6 bases from J; junction bases left unmatched: 4. The CDR3 is 14 residues long. Germline V gene data show CDR1 as MNHEY and CDR2 as SVGEGT.

Concerning this clonotype itself: A clone one base away is much larger, so this may be a read error. J is TRBJ2-7 and V is TRBV12-3 or TRBV12-4; maybe TRBD2 (6 bases). Trimming took 6 bases from V and 7 from J, leaving 13 bases between them. This CDR3 has 12 residues. The CDR3 here is CASSTFRGEQYF. CDR3 nucleotide sequence: TGTGCCAGCAGCACTTTTCGGGGGGAGCAGTACTTC.

This clonotype was recorded at least ten times. The chain uses TRBV7-2 and TRBJ2-3; D might be TRBD1 (5 bases). The CDR3 spans 11 residues. V was trimmed by 8 bases and J by 7 bases, leaving 10 bases between them. Germline V CDR1 and CDR2: SGHTA, FQGNSA. This CDR3 reads CASLKGNTQYF. DNA of the CDR3: TGTGCCAGCTTGAAGGGGAATACGCAGTATTTT.